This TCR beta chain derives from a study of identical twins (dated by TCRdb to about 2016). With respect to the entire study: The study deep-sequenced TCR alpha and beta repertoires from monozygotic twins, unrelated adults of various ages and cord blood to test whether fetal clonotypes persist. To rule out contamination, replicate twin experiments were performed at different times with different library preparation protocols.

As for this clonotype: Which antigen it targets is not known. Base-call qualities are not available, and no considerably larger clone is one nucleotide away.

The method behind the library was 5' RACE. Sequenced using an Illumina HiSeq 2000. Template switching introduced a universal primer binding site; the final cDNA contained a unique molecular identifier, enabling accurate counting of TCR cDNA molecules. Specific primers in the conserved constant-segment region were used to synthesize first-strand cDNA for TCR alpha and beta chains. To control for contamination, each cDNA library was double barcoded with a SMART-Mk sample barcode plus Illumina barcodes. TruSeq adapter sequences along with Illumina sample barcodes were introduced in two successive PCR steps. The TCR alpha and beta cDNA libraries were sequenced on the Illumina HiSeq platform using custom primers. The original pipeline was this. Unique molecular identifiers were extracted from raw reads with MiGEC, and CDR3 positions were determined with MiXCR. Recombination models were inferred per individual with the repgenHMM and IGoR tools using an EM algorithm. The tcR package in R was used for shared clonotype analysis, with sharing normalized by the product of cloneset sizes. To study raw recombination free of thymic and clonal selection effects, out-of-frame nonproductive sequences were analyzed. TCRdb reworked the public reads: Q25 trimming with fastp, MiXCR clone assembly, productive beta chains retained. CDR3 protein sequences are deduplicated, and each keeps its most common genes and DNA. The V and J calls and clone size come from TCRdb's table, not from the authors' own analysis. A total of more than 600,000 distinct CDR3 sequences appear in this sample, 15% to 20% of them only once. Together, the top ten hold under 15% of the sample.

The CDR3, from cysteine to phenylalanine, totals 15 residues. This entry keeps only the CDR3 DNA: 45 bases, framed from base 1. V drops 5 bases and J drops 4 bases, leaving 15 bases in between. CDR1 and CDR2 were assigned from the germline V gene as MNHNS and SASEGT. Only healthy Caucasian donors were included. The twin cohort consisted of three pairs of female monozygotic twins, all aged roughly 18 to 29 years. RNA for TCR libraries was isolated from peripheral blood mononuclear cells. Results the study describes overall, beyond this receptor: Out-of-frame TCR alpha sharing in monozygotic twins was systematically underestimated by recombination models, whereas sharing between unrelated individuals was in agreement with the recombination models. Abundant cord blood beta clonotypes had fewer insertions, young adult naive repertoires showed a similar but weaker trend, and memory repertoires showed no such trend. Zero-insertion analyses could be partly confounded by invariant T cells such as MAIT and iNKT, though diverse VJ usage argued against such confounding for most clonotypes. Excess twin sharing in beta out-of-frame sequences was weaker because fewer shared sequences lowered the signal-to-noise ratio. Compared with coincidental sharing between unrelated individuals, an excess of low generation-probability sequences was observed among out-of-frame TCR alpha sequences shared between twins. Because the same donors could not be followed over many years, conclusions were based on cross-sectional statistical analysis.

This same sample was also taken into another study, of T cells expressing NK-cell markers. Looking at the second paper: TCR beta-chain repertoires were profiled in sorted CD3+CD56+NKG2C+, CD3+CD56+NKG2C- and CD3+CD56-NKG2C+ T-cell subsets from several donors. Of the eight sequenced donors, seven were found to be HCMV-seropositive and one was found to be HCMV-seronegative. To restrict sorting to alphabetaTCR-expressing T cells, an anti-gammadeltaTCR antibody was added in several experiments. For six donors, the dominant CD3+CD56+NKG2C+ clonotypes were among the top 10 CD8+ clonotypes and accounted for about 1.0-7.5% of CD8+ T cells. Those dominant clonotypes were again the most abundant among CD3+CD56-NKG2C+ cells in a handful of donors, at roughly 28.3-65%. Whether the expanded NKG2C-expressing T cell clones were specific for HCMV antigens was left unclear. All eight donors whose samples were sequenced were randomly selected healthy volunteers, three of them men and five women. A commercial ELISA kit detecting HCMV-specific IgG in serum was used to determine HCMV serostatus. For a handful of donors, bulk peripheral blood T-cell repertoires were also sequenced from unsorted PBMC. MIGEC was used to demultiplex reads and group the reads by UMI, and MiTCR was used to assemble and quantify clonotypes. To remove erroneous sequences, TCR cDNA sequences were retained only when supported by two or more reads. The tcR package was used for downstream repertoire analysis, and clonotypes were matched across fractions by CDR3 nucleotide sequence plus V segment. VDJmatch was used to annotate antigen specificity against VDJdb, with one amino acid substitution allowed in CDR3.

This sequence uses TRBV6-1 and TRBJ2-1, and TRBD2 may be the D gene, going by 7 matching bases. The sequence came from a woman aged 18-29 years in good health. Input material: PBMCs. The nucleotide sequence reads TGTGCCAGCAGTCATGGGGGGGGGCCGTACAATGAGCAGTTCTTC. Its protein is CASSHGGGPYNEQFF.